These 17 T cell receptor beta chains share one sample of origin, sequenced in a study of shared clonotypes between healthy human individuals. Generated by immunoSEQ multiplex PCR, the TCRdb table keeps only in-frame clones and is missing some. Of around 500,000 clones in the sample, around 85% are singletons; the top ten hold approximately 12%. Sequencing was carried out using PBMCs. These receptors were taken from a woman aged 40 to 49 in good health. Some clones in this sample may be carry-over from other donors' samples.

The chain joins TRBV7-9 to TRBJ2-7, with TRBD2 as a possible D gene (6 bases). Trimming pared 5 bases from V and 2 bases from J, leaving 16 bases between. The CDR3 has 15 amino acids. The germline V gene has CDR1 SEHNR and CDR2 FQNEAQ (reference sequence). CDR3 amino acids: CASSPSGSPPYEQYF. CDR3 nucleotides: TGTGCCAGCAGCCCCAGCGGGTCCCCCCCCTACGAGCAGTACTTC.

The gene calls are TRBV25-1 and TRBJ2-5, with 10 nucleotides matching TRBD2. The trim removed 7 bases at V and 3 bases at J, leaving 11 bases unmatched. Germline loops: CDR1 MGHDK, CDR2 SYGVNS. The CDR3 consists of 16 residues. As DNA, the CDR3 is TGTGCCAGCACCGACCCGAGGCTAGCGGGAGAAGAGACCCAGTACTTC. This translates into CASTDPRLAGEETQYF.

V usage is TRBV11-2 and J usage is TRBJ1-4; D is possibly TRBD1 (6 bases). V was pared by 4 bases and J by 6 bases, with 15 bases between. CDR1 SGHAT and CDR2 FQNNGV come from the germline V gene. This CDR3 is 15 amino acids long. This chain's CDR3 is CASSSSGGFYEKLFF. CDR3 bases: TGTGCCAGCAGCTCGTCGGGGGGCTTTTATGAAAAACTGTTTTTT.

V gene TRBV9 combines with J gene TRBJ2-1; 9 nucleotides align to TRBD1. V lost 4 bases, J lost 4 bases, and 15 bases stayed unmatched. The germline CDR1 and CDR2 sequences are SGDLS and YYNGEE. This CDR3 has 18 amino acids. The CDR3 bases are TGTGCCAGCAGCTCGCCGGGACAGGGAGTCCTTATTTACAATGAGCAGTTCTTC. Residues: CASSSPGQGVLIYNEQFF. The full variable domain, rest sourced from reference TRBV9 and TRBJ2-1, is DSGVTQTPKHLITATGQRVTLRCSPRSGDLSVYWYQQSLDQGLQFLIQYYNGEERAKGNILERFSAQQFPDLHSELNLSSLELGDSALYFCASSSPGQGVLIYNEQFFGPGTRLTVL.

This chain links TRBV6-6 with TRBJ2-5, with unresolved D. CDR3 size: 11 residues. The germline V gene has CDR1 MNHNY and CDR2 SVGAGI (reference sequence). V gave up 4 bases and J gave up 5 bases, with 5 bases separating them. CDR3 loop: CASSFWETQYF. The CDR3 region has the DNA TGTGCCAGCAGTTTTTGGGAGACCCAGTACTTC.

This clone appeared many times. The same CDR3 is also encoded by other DNA sequences in this sample. V is TRBV4-3 and J is TRBJ1-2; D possibly corresponds to TRBD1 (5 bases). Germline V gives CDR1 LGHNA, CDR2 YSLEER. The CDR3 spans 15 residues. Trimming shortened V by 0 bases and J by 2 bases, and 10 bases separated the two germline ends. CDR3 sequence: CASSQDPWGNYGYTF. The DNA for the CDR3 is TGCGCCAGCAGCCAAGATCCGTGGGGGAACTATGGCTACACCTTC.

In the case of this clone: Only one base separates this from a far larger clonotype, so it likely reflects a read error. The V and J genes are TRBV11-2 and TRBJ2-2; 13 bases are shared with TRBD2. The junction had 12 bases not matched to a gene; V was cut back by 5 bases and J by 3 bases. The germline gives CDR1 SGHAT, CDR2 FQNNGV. This CDR3 contains 19 residues. DNA of the CDR3: TGTGCCAGCAGCCAACGGACTAGCGGGAGTCTGTGGTACACCGGGGAGCTGTTTTTT. It yields the protein CASSQRTSGSLWYTGELFF. Together with reference TRBV11-2 and TRBJ2-2, the CDR3 gives the full variable domain: EAGVAQSPRYKIIEKRQSVAFWCNPISGHATLYWYQQILGQGPKLLIQFQNNGVVDDSQLPKDRFSAERLKGVDSTLKIQPAKLEDSAVYLCASSQRTSGSLWYTGELFFGEGSRLTVL.

The CDR3 coding sequence is TGTGCCAGCAGCCAGATGACTAGCAGGGCTGATGAGCAGTTCTTC. Its protein product is CASSQMTSRADEQFF. V usage is TRBV4-2 and J usage is TRBJ2-1; 7 bases are shared with TRBD2. The CDR3 covers 15 residues. The germline CDR1 and CDR2 sequences are LGHNA and YNFKEQ. Trimming took 3 bases from V and 8 from J; bases not matched to a gene: 10.

This clone was seen at least ten times. V is TRBV5-1 and J is TRBJ2-3; D unclear. The germline gives CDR1 SGHRS, CDR2 YFSETQ. The V end was cut by 2 bases, the J end by 6 bases, with 13 bases between. This CDR3 is built from 14 residues. CDR3 region: CASSLGQTADTQYF. CDR3 sequence (DNA): TGCGCCAGCAGCTTAGGGCAGACGGCGGATACGCAGTATTTT.

The chain carries TRBV7-2 and TRBJ1-5; the match to TRBD1 covers 9 bases. The CDR3 consists of 14 residues. CDR1 is SGHTA, CDR2 FQGNSA, per germline. J lost 7 bases, V lost 5 bases, and 6 bases had no gene match. The CDR3 region is CASSLWTGEQPQHF. The CDR3, as DNA: TGTGCCAGCAGCCTTTGGACAGGGGAGCAGCCCCAGCATTTT.

The genes are TRBV11-1 and TRBJ1-1; 7 nucleotides agree with TRBD1. With V trimmed by 4 bases and J by 2 bases, 7 bases remained unmatched. Germline V CDR1 and CDR2: SGHAT, FQDESV (reference sequence). CDR3 length equals 15 residues. CDR3 sequence (DNA): TGTGCCAGCAGCTGGGAGGGACAGAAAAACACTGAAGCTTTCTTT. It codes for CASSWEGQKNTEAFF.

The chain uses TRBV19 and TRBJ1-1, with 9 positions matching TRBD1. The CDR3 spans 12 residues. The V and J ends lost 3 bases and 11 bases, in that order; junction bases with no gene match: 4. CDR1 LNHDA and CDR2 SQIVND come from the germline V gene (reference sequence). In DNA, the CDR3 is TGTGCCAGTAGTATGACAGGGGGTTATGCTTTCTTT. This encodes CASSMTGGYAFF.

On this clone: A single base is all that separates this from a far larger clone, so a read error is likely. Other DNA sequences in this specimen translate into the identical CDR3. This rearrangement joins TRBV30 to TRBJ2-7; D may be TRBD2 (5 bases). The CDR3 length is 13 residues. The V gene's germline CDR1 is GTSNPN and CDR2 SVGIG (reference sequence). The CDR3 bases are TGTGCCTGGGAGGGTCCCTTTAAGGGCGAGCAGTATTTC. This gives the protein CAWEGPFKGEQYF.

This clone turned up a few times. CDR3 in DNA: TGTGCCAGCAGTGAATCCGGGACGCCCGGGTTGGAAAAACTGTTTTTT. It codes for CASSESGTPGLEKLFF. The V and J genes are TRBV2 and TRBJ1-4; D possibly corresponds to TRBD1 (5 bases). Germline CDR1 is SNHLY and CDR2 is FYNNEI. CDR3 length: 16 residues. V was shortened by 2 bases and J by 8 bases, with 18 bases between the two germline ends. The full variable domain, its missing parts supplied by reference TRBV2 and TRBJ1-4, is EPEVTQTPSHQVTQMGQEVILRCVPISNHLYFYWYRQILGQKVEFLVSFYNNEISEKSEIFDDQFSVERPDGSNFTLKIRSTKLEDSAMYFCASSESGTPGLEKLFFGSGTQLSVL.

With respect to this clone: Other DNA sequences of this sample code for an identical CDR3. This sequence joins TRBV5-1 and TRBJ2-5; TRBD2 matches 13 bases. V lost 0 bases and J lost 5; bases outside the gene matches: 4. Germline V CDR1 and CDR2: SGHRS, YFSETQ. The CDR3 loop spans 16 amino acids. The CDR3 spells CASSLGLAGGGETQYF. As DNA, the CDR3 is TGCGCCAGCAGCTTGGGACTAGCGGGAGGCGGGGAGACCCAGTACTTC. Together with reference TRBV5-1 and TRBJ2-5, the CDR3 gives the full variable domain: KAGVTQTPRYLIKTRGQQVTLSCSPISGHRSVSWYQQTPGQGLQFLFEYFSETQRNKGNFPGRFSGRQFSNSRSEMNVSTLELGDSALYLCASSLGLAGGGETQYFGPGTRLLVL.

This chain joins TRBV5-1 and TRBJ1-1, with D uncertain. CDR3 size: 14 residues. Trimming left V 0 bases short and J 1 base short, with 7 bases between. The germline CDR1 and CDR2 sequences are SGHRS and YFSETQ. The CDR3 DNA reads as TGCGCCAGCAGCTTGGGGGCCTCGAACACTGAAGCTTTCTTT. Its protein is CASSLGASNTEAFF.

The chain uses TRBV7-9 and TRBJ2-7, with TRBD1 identical over 7 bases. In germline, CDR1 is SEHNR, CDR2 FQNEAQ (reference sequence). The V gene end was trimmed by 4 bases and the J gene end by 6 bases; junction bases not matched to a gene: 6. This CDR3 spans 13 amino acids. CDR3 nucleotide sequence: TGTGCCAGCAGCTCGAGGGGGACAGCCGAGCAGTACTTC. Protein: CASSSRGTAEQYF.